Below are 25 T cell receptor beta chains sequenced from a single sample in a study of blood T cell repertoires in COVID-19. Data came from immunoSEQ multiplex PCR; TCRdb stores just in-frame clones and leaves some out. The data show over 130,000 clones, with about nine tenths seen just once and 28% held by the top ten. Sequenced sample: peripheral blood. The source is a human donor in a cohort sampled during active COVID-19.

The chain has TRBV29-1 and TRBJ2-5, with no clear D. The CDR3 extends over 10 amino acids. CDR1 SQVTM and CDR2 ANQGSEA come from the germline V gene. Between the trimmed V and J ends, which lost 3 bases and 5 bases, there was a span of 4 bases. CDR3 DNA sequence: TGCAGCGTTGAGGAGGAGACCCAGTACTTC. Its protein is CSVEEETQYF.

The V call is TRBV5-4, the J call TRBJ2-7, with 8 bases identical to TRBD2. Germline V CDR1 and CDR2: SGHNT, YYREEE (reference sequence). The CDR3 covers 15 residues. V was clipped by 4 bases and J by 7 bases; unmatched bases: 13. CDR3 sequence (DNA): TGTGCCAGCAGCCATCGGACTAGCCTAGGAGGTGAGCAGTACTTC. This encodes CASSHRTSLGGEQYF. Filled out from reference TRBV5-4 and TRBJ2-7, the complete variable domain reads ETGVTQSPTHLIKTRGQQVTLRCSSQSGHNTVSWYQQALGQGPQFIFQYYREEENGRGNFPPRFSGLQFPNYSSELNVNALELDDSALYLCASSHRTSLGGEQYFGPGTRLTVT.

J is TRBJ2-2 and V is TRBV7-6, with 8 bases identical to TRBD2. The V gene's germline CDR1 is SGHVS and CDR2 FNYEAQ. The CDR3 contains 16 residues. V was pared by 5 bases and J by 4 bases, with 9 bases of the junction left unmatched. The CDR3: CASSRLSGGLTGELFF. The CDR3 coding sequence is TGTGCCAGCAGCCGACTGAGCGGGGGACTCACCGGGGAGCTGTTTTTT.

This clone has just a few counts. This chain joins TRBV4-2 and TRBJ2-1, with TRBD2 matching over 10 bases. CDR1 is LGHNA and CDR2 is YNFKEQ in the germline V gene. V lost 0 bases, J lost 10 bases, and 9 bases stayed unmatched. The CDR3 runs 16 residues. DNA of the CDR3: TGTGCCAGCAGCCAAGATGCTAGCGGGGGATACGCGGAGCAGTTCTTC. Its translation is CASSQDASGGYAEQFF.

The rearrangement joins TRBV27 to TRBJ2-7; 8 nucleotides match TRBD1. CDR1 is MNHEY, CDR2 SMNVEV, per germline (reference sequence). V shed 5 bases and J 4 bases; nucleotides not matched to a gene: 10. The CDR3 is made up of 15 amino acids. This CDR3 reads CASSPKGQAGYEQYF. CDR3 DNA: TGTGCCAGCAGTCCAAAGGGACAGGCTGGATACGAGCAGTACTTC.

The genes are TRBV7-9 and TRBJ2-3; perhaps TRBD2 as D (6 bases). Germline lookup yields CDR1 SEHNR and CDR2 FQNEAQ (reference sequence). The CDR3 runs 15 residues. Trimming removed 2 bases at V and 1 base at J, with 10 bases between. The CDR3 spells CASSLRAGRTDTQYF. The CDR3 bases are TGTGCCAGCAGCTTAAGGGCGGGGCGCACAGATACGCAGTATTTT.

V gene TRBV7-2 combines with J gene TRBJ1-2, with D unresolved. The CDR3 extends over 13 amino acids. From germline, CDR1 is SGHTA and CDR2 FQGNSA. The V and J ends lost 1 base and 4 bases respectively, with 7 bases between them. The CDR3 protein is CASSLVTGYGYTF. In DNA, the CDR3 is TGTGCCAGCAGCTTAGTAACCGGCTATGGCTACACCTTC. The entire variable domain, with the rest obtained from reference TRBV7-2 and TRBJ1-2, is as follows: GAGVSQSPSNKVTEKGKDVELRCDPISGHTALYWYRQSLGQGLEFLIYFQGNSAPDKSGLPSDRFSAERTGGSVSTLTIQRTQQEDSAVYLCASSLVTGYGYTFGSGTRLTVV.

This sequence joins TRBV6-6 and TRBJ1-1; TRBD1 aligns across 8 bases. Trimming at V came to 4 bases and at J to 7 bases, leaving 2 bases not matched to a gene. CDR1 is MNHNY, CDR2 SVGAGI, per germline (reference sequence). The CDR3 has 12 residues. The CDR3 here is CASSFGQGEAFF. In nucleotides, the CDR3 is TGTGCCAGCAGTTTCGGACAGGGTGAAGCTTTCTTT.

This chain connects TRBV7-8 to TRBJ2-1, with 10 bases aligning to TRBD1. This CDR3 contains 14 residues. CDR1 and CDR2 (germline): SGHVS, FQNEAQ. Losses at the gene ends were 5 bases for V and 7 bases for J; bases not matched to a gene: 5. CDR3 amino acids: CASSERTGGNEQFF. In nucleotides, the CDR3 is TGTGCCAGCAGCGAAAGGACAGGGGGGAATGAGCAGTTCTTC.

The chain links TRBV7-9 to TRBJ1-1; D is unclear. The germline V and J ends were trimmed by 4 bases and 1 base, with 10 bases remaining between them. Germline V gene sequence: CDR1 SEHNR, CDR2 FQNEAQ (reference sequence). The CDR3 contains 14 residues. CDR3 region: CASSSQTSNTEAFF. DNA of the CDR3: TGTGCCAGCAGCTCCCAGACATCGAACACTGAAGCTTTCTTT.

The CDR3 reads CASSQTSGGITGGSGYTF. Written as DNA, the CDR3 is TGCGCCAGCAGCCAAACCTCCGGGGGAATCACAGGGGGCAGCGGCTACACCTTC. The chain links TRBV4-3 to TRBJ1-2, with 9 positions matching TRBD1. The germline CDR1 and CDR2 sequences are LGHNA and YSLEER. J lost 8 bases, V lost 2 bases, and 18 bases had no gene match. The CDR3 length is 18 residues.

V is TRBV29-1 and J is TRBJ2-7; TRBD2 aligns across 7 bases. V shed 4 bases and J 4 bases; nucleotides not matched to a gene: 7. The CDR3 extends over 13 amino acids. Germline values: CDR1 SQVTM, CDR2 ANQGSEA. CDR3 sequence (DNA): TGCAGCGTTGTTCGCGGGGGAAGTTACGAGCAGTACTTC. Translation gives CSVVRGGSYEQYF.

This clone turned up a few times. The sample holds other DNA sequences that translate to the same CDR3. The J gene is TRBJ1-1, the V gene TRBV9; tentatively, D is TRBD1 (6 bases). Germline CDR1 is SGDLS and CDR2 is YYNGEE. The CDR3 loop spans 15 amino acids. V was cut by 0 bases and J by 1 base, with 10 bases left in between. The CDR3 reads CASSVGDTPNTEAFF. In DNA form, the CDR3 reads TGTGCCAGCAGCGTAGGGGACACGCCGAACACTGAAGCTTTCTTT. The full variable domain, in which reference TRBV9 and TRBJ1-1 provide the parts outside the CDR3, is DSGVTQTPKHLITATGQRVTLRCSPRSGDLSVYWYQQSLDQGLQFLIQYYNGEERAKGNILERFSAQQFPDLHSELNLSSLELGDSALYFCASSVGDTPNTEAFFGQGTRLTVV.

The chain is built from TRBV4-2 and TRBJ1-2, with D possibly being TRBD1 (5 bases). V was trimmed by 0 bases and J by 3 bases, leaving 8 bases between them. The CDR3 length is 14 residues. The germline V gene has CDR1 LGHNA and CDR2 YNFKEQ. The CDR3 loop reads CASSQDGGDYGYTF. CDR3 DNA sequence: TGTGCCAGCAGCCAAGACGGGGGGGACTATGGCTACACCTTC.

This clone was found once. Other DNA sequences in the same sample also yield this CDR3. The genes are TRBV13 and TRBJ1-3; TRBD1 agrees at 7 bases. The V segment lost 0 bases and the J segment 4 bases; nucleotides outside the gene matches: 3. This CDR3 spans 15 amino acids. Germline V gene data show CDR1 as PRHDT and CDR2 as FYEKMQ (reference sequence). CDR3 DNA sequence: TGTGCCAGCAGCTTAGGGACAGGGTCGGGAAACACCATATATTTT. Protein product: CASSLGTGSGNTIYF.

J is TRBJ2-7 and V is TRBV7-8; 9 nucleotides agree with TRBD1. The germline V gene has CDR1 SGHVS and CDR2 FQNEAQ. The trim removed 2 bases at V and 2 bases at J, leaving 10 bases unmatched. The CDR3 sequence is 17 residues long. DNA of the CDR3: TGTGCCAGCAGCTTAATTGCGGGACAGGGTTTTCCCTACGAGCAGTACTTC. This sequence encodes CASSLIAGQGFPYEQYF.

This chain joins TRBV7-9 and TRBJ1-3; the D is unclear. The CDR3 covers 15 residues. Germline V lookup: CDR1 SEHNR, CDR2 FQNEAQ (reference sequence). Trimming removed 6 bases at V and 4 bases at J, with 16 bases between. CDR3 nucleotide sequence: TGTGCCAGCAGTTATGGCCCCCTAGGAGGAAACACCATATATTTT. Amino acid sequence: CASSYGPLGGNTIYF.

This rearrangement joins TRBV15 to TRBJ2-1; D gene ambiguous. Trimming stripped 0 bases from V and 0 bases from J, with 9 bases between. This CDR3 contains 16 residues. The germline V gene has CDR1 LNHNV and CDR2 YYDKDF (reference sequence). The CDR3 nucleotides are TGTGCCACCAGCAGAGATCGGCGGATCTCCTACAATGAGCAGTTCTTC. The encoded protein is CATSRDRRISYNEQFF.

The V call is TRBV27, the J call TRBJ1-2; a weak D match, TRBD1 (6 bases). The CDR3 length is 16 residues. In germline, CDR1 is MNHEY, CDR2 SMNVEV (reference sequence). Trimming took off 6 bases at V and 7 bases at J, with 24 bases between the two ends. CDR3 nucleotide sequence: TGTGCCAGCAGCCGAAACTTCATGGGGGGGGCGGGTGGCTACACCTTC. Its protein is CASSRNFMGGAGGYTF.

The rearrangement uses TRBV19 and TRBJ1-5; 9 bases align to TRBD1. The V gene's germline CDR1 is LNHDA and CDR2 SQIVND (reference sequence). This CDR3 region has 14 residues. Trimming at V came to 5 bases and at J to 7 bases, leaving 6 bases not matched to a gene. CDR3 coding DNA: TGTGCCAGTAGTCCTACAGGGGGCGGGCAGCCCCAGCATTTT. Its protein is CASSPTGGGQPQHF. Combining the CDR3 with reference TRBV19 and TRBJ1-5 gives the whole variable domain DGGITQSPKYLFRKEGQNVTLSCEQNLNHDAMYWYRQDPGQGLRLIYYSQIVNDFQKGDIAEGYSVSREKKESFPLTVTSAQKNPTAFYLCASSPTGGGQPQHFGDGTRLSIL.

Comments on this clone: This sample also contains other DNA sequences that code for the same CDR3. The V call is TRBV30, the J call TRBJ1-5; tentative D call: TRBD1 (5 bases). CDR1 GTSNPN and CDR2 SVGIG come from the germline V gene (reference sequence). The CDR3 contains 13 residues. Trimming removed 4 bases from V and 1 base from J, with 8 bases in between. The CDR3 DNA is TGTGCCTGGAATAGGGGAAGCAATCAGCCCCAGCATTTT. It is translated as CAWNRGSNQPQHF.

The CDR3 DNA reads TGTGCCAGCAGCCAGTATGCGAGGCATGAAGCTTTCTTT. Amino acid sequence: CASSQYARHEAFF. V and J are TRBV3-1 (or the pseudogene TRBV3-2) and TRBJ1-1; unclear D gene. V was trimmed by 3 bases and J by 7 bases, leaving 12 bases between them. This CDR3 has 13 residues. In germline, CDR1 is LGHDT, CDR2 YNNKEL (reference sequence).

This clone has a handful of counts. The CDR3 region is CASMTGVQPQHF. CDR3 bases: TGTGCCAGTATGACAGGGGTTCAGCCCCAGCATTTT. The rearrangement links TRBV19 to TRBJ1-5; 8 bases agree with TRBD1. V shed 7 bases and J 6 bases; nucleotides not matched to a gene: 2. The CDR3 is 12 amino acids. Germline V CDR1 and CDR2: LNHDA, SQIVND (reference sequence).

The chain joins TRBV9 to TRBJ2-3; TRBD2 aligns across 10 bases. The V and J ends lost 7 bases and 5 bases, in that order; junction bases with no gene match: 10. The CDR3 length is 15 residues. Germline V gives CDR1 SGDLS, CDR2 YYNGEE. This CDR3 reads CASGTSGGAVDTQYF. The CDR3 nucleotides read TGTGCCAGCGGGACCAGCGGGGGGGCAGTAGATACGCAGTATTTT.

The chain uses TRBV7-9 and TRBJ2-3; TRBD1 matches 9 bases. Germline CDR1 and CDR2: SEHNR and FQNEAQ (reference sequence). The J segment lost 0 bases and the V segment lost 4 bases, leaving 2 bases of the junction unmatched. The CDR3 runs 15 residues. CDR3 DNA: TGTGCCAGCAGCTGGACAGGGGCGAGCACAGATACGCAGTATTTT. Translation: CASSWTGASTDTQYF.